Below are 28 T cell receptor beta chains sequenced from a single sample in a study of T cell clonotyping in hematopoietic cell transplantation. Sequenced by immunoSEQ multiplex PCR; TCRdb stores in-frame clones only, minus some. There are fewer than 70,000 clones in the sample; 85% to 95% occur only once, and approximately 1.5% lies in the top ten. The sequenced material came from peripheral blood mononuclear cells. These receptors were taken from a man aged 45-60 years in good health. Some clones in this sample may be carry-over from other donors' samples.

The CDR3 DNA sequence: TGCAGCGCCGTACTGGGGGGAGCGGAGCAGTTCTTC. Translation gives CSAVLGGAEQFF. The V gene is TRBV29-1, the J gene TRBJ2-1; a possible D gene is TRBD2 (6 bases). Germline-derived CDR1 and CDR2 are SQVTM and ANQGSEA. CDR3 length: 12 residues. V lost 7 bases and J lost 10, with 17 bases in between.

This sequence joins TRBV5-1 and TRBJ2-3, with D perhaps TRBD1 or TRBD2 (5 bases each). This CDR3 has 14 residues. Trimming removed 0 bases from V and 5 bases from J, with 10 bases in between. Germline assignment: CDR1 SGHRS and CDR2 YFSETQ. The CDR3 sequence: CASSLVTEGDTQYF. DNA of the CDR3: TGCGCCAGCAGCTTGGTGACAGAGGGAGATACGCAGTATTTT. Supplemented by reference TRBV5-1 and TRBJ2-3, the full variable domain reads KAGVTQTPRYLIKTRGQQVTLSCSPISGHRSVSWYQQTPGQGLQFLFEYFSETQRNKGNFPGRFSGRQFSNSRSEMNVSTLELGDSALYLCASSLVTEGDTQYFGPGTRLTVL.

This chain connects TRBV11-2 to TRBJ2-3; D assignment may be TRBD1 or TRBD2 (5 bases each). This CDR3 is 15 amino acids long. Between the trimmed V and J ends, which lost 0 bases and 2 bases, there was a span of 9 bases. The V gene's germline CDR1 is SGHAT and CDR2 FQNNGV. CDR3 sequence: CASSLDGAATDTQYF. The CDR3 DNA reads as TGTGCCAGCAGCTTAGACGGGGCAGCCACAGATACGCAGTATTTT.

The chain uses TRBV13 and TRBJ2-5; TRBD1 agrees at 7 bases. The CDR3 runs to 14 residues. The V segment lost 0 bases and the J segment 5 bases; nucleotides outside the gene matches: 3. From germline, CDR1 is PRHDT and CDR2 FYEKMQ (reference sequence). The DNA of the CDR3 is TGTGCCAGCAGCTTAGGGGACAGGATGGAGACCCAGTACTTC. Its protein is CASSLGDRMETQYF.

The chain carries TRBV7-3 and TRBJ2-7; a weak D match, TRBD1 (5 bases). Trimming took off 3 bases at V and 4 bases at J, with 10 bases between the two ends. CDR3 length equals 13 residues. Germline CDR1 SGHTA, CDR2 FQGTGA. The CDR3 nucleotides read TGTGCCAGCAGCTTGACGGCAGGGTACGAGCAGTACTTC. This translates into CASSLTAGYEQYF.

The V and J genes are TRBV5-6 and TRBJ1-5; TRBD1 aligns across 9 bases. This CDR3 has 15 amino acids. Germline loops: CDR1 SGHDT, CDR2 YYEEEE. After removal of 0 bases from V and 3 bases from J, the junction contained 1 base not matched to a gene. The chain's CDR3 is CASSLGTGVNQPQHF. The CDR3 DNA reads TGTGCCAGCAGCTTGGGGACAGGGGTCAATCAGCCCCAGCATTTT. Based on the CDR3 plus reference TRBV5-6 and TRBJ1-5, the full variable domain is DAGVTQSPTHLIKTRGQQVTLRCSPKSGHDTVSWYQQALGQGPQFIFQYYEEEERQRGNFPDRFSGHQFPNYSSELNVNALLLGDSALYLCASSLGTGVNQPQHFGDGTRLSIL.

This chain uses TRBV5-1 with TRBJ2-1, with 7 bases that match TRBD1. J lost 4 bases, V lost 7 bases, and 11 bases had no gene match. The CDR3 is made up of 15 amino acids. Germline V lookup: CDR1 SGHRS, CDR2 YFSETQ. CDR3: CASATDRVIYNEQFF. DNA of the CDR3: TGCGCCAGCGCAACTGACAGGGTGATATACAATGAGCAGTTCTTC.

This clone appeared a single time. The chain recombines TRBV25-1 with TRBJ2-7; D uncertain. Germline V gene sequence: CDR1 MGHDK, CDR2 SYGVNS. V lost 2 bases, J lost 4 bases, and 12 bases lay in between. The CDR3 contains 14 residues. The CDR3 DNA is TGTGCCAGCAGTGAACAGGCCGACGGATACGAGCAGTACTTC. It translates to CASSEQADGYEQYF.

The rearrangement links TRBV28 to TRBJ2-5; 9 bases fit TRBD1. From germline, CDR1 is MDHEN and CDR2 SYDVKM. This CDR3 contains 14 residues. The V and J ends lost 7 bases and 9 bases, in that order; junction bases with no gene match: 12. In nucleotides, the CDR3 is TGTGCCAGCATCGGGACAGGGCTTCGGAGGGCCCAGTACTTC. It translates to CASIGTGLRRAQYF.

The count of this clone is one. The J gene is TRBJ1-3, the V gene TRBV30; 8 bases fit TRBD1. The CDR3 extends over 13 amino acids. V lost 5 bases and J lost 5; bases outside the gene matches: 5. Germline CDR1 GTSNPN, CDR2 SVGIG (reference sequence). The CDR3 loop reads CAWAQGARNTIYF. The DNA of the CDR3 is TGTGCCTGGGCCCAGGGGGCTAGAAACACCATATATTTT.

The CDR3 here is CASSLGIGRQHF. CDR3 nucleotide sequence: TGTGCCAGCAGCTTAGGAATCGGTCGCCAGCATTTT. The chain combines TRBV7-2 with TRBJ1-5; D unclear. Germline values: CDR1 SGHTA, CDR2 FQGNSA. The CDR3 has 12 residues. Trimming took off 1 base at V and 12 bases at J, with 10 bases between the two ends.

The chain employs TRBV2 and TRBJ2-1; D is ambiguous. The germline gives CDR1 SNHLY, CDR2 FYNNEI. V lost 4 bases and J lost 7, with 8 bases in between. CDR3 length equals 12 residues. The CDR3 reads CASSARPNEQFF. Written as DNA, the CDR3 is TGTGCCAGCAGTGCTCGCCCAAATGAGCAGTTCTTC. The entire variable domain, with the rest obtained from reference TRBV2 and TRBJ2-1, is as follows: EPEVTQTPSHQVTQMGQEVILRCVPISNHLYFYWYRQILGQKVEFLVSFYNNEISEKSEIFDDQFSVERPDGSNFTLKIRSTKLEDSAMYFCASSARPNEQFFGPGTRLTVL.

This rearrangement joins TRBV6-1 to TRBJ2-5; D call uncertain. V lost 4 bases to trimming and J lost 5 bases, with 8 bases between them. Per germline, CDR1 MNHNS and CDR2 SASEGT. The CDR3 contains 12 residues. CDR3 sequence: CASSALRETQYF. The DNA of the CDR3 is TGTGCCAGCAGTGCTCTGAGGGAGACCCAGTACTTC.

The V gene is TRBV28, the J gene TRBJ2-7; D might be TRBD2 (6 bases). The CDR3 extends over 15 amino acids. CDR1 and CDR2 (germline): MDHEN, SYDVKM. The ends were cut back, 8 bases at V and 5 bases at J, with 22 bases in the middle. CDR3 loop: CASGSPGTRFHEQYF. Written as DNA, the CDR3 is TGTGCCAGCGGATCCCCCGGGACTCGGTTTCACGAGCAGTACTTC.

CDR3 sequence reads: CASNGGGLYSEQFF. CDR3 coding DNA: TGTGCCAGCAACGGGGGGGGCTTGTATAGTGAGCAGTTCTTC. V usage is TRBV9 and J usage is TRBJ2-1; 8 bases line up with TRBD2. With 6 bases clipped from V and 9 bases from J, the junction kept 11 bases outside the gene matches. This CDR3 comprises 14 residues. CDR1 is SGDLS, CDR2 YYNGEE, per germline.

The gene calls are TRBV7-8 and TRBJ2-3; 8 bases line up with TRBD2. The trim removed 3 bases at V and 10 bases at J, leaving 6 bases unmatched. The CDR3 has 13 amino acids. CDR1 is SGHVS, CDR2 FQNEAQ, per germline. The CDR3 DNA sequence: TGTGCCAGCAGCTTCGTTCGGGAGGGGTCGCAGTATTTT. It specifies CASSFVREGSQYF.

This sequence joins TRBV7-9 and TRBJ2-2, with D hard to call. CDR3 size: 15 residues. Per the germline V gene, CDR1 is SEHNR and CDR2 is FQNEAQ (reference sequence). V was pared by 4 bases and J by 0 bases, with 9 bases between. The CDR3 nucleotides read TGTGCCAGCAGCTCCGCGCCGGCGAACACCGGGGAGCTGTTTTTT. Translation gives CASSSAPANTGELFF.

The CDR3 reads CASRTSRLRGDTQYF. CDR3 coding DNA: TGTGCCAGCAGAACCTCTAGACTCCGCGGGGATACGCAGTATTTT. The chain is built from TRBV14 and TRBJ2-3, with a weak D call TRBD2 (5 bases). With 6 bases removed from V and 6 bases from J, the gap between germline ends came to 19 bases. CDR1 and CDR2 (germline): SGHDN, FVKESK. The CDR3 has 15 residues.

The chain is built from TRBV29-1 and TRBJ2-7; perhaps TRBD2 as D (6 bases). The CDR3 extends over 12 amino acids. In germline, CDR1 is SQVTM, CDR2 ANQGSEA. V gave up 7 bases and J gave up 6 bases, with 16 bases separating them. The CDR3 DNA is TGCAGCGGGGGGGATAGTGGCGGCGAGCAGTACTTC. It translates to CSGGDSGGEQYF.

The V and J genes are TRBV5-1 and TRBJ2-7; D uncertain. The germline V gene encodes CDR1 SGHRS and CDR2 YFSETQ. Trimming took off 1 base at V and 2 bases at J, with 10 bases between the two ends. This CDR3 spans 14 amino acids. The CDR3 spells CASSLRPATYEQYF. The CDR3 DNA sequence: TGCGCCAGCAGCTTGAGGCCCGCCACCTACGAGCAGTACTTC.

The chain is built from TRBV6-1 and TRBJ2-2; 8 bases agree with TRBD1. Per germline, CDR1 MNHNS and CDR2 SASEGT. The CDR3 covers 15 residues. The V gene end was trimmed by 2 bases and the J gene end by 7 bases; junction bases not matched to a gene: 6. The CDR3, as DNA: TGTGCCAGCAGTGAAAACAGGGGGTTTCTCGGGGAGCTGTTTTTT. Its protein product is CASSENRGFLGELFF.

The CDR3 nucleotides read TGCGCCAGCAGTATGCGGGTCCGAGAGGACGAGCAGTACTTC. Amino acid sequence: CASSMRVREDEQYF. The V gene is TRBV5-1, the J gene TRBJ2-7; tentative D call: TRBD2 (5 bases). The V end lost 5 bases, the J end lost 5 bases, and 17 bases lay between the germline ends. This CDR3 has 14 residues. CDR1 is SGHRS, CDR2 YFSETQ, per germline.

V gene TRBV19 combines with J gene TRBJ2-4; perhaps TRBD1 as D (6 bases). Germline V gene data show CDR1 as LNHDA and CDR2 as SQIVND (reference sequence). Trimming pared 4 bases from V and 4 bases from J, leaving 11 bases between. The CDR3 sequence is 14 residues long. The CDR3 region is CASSTTQGKNIQYF. The CDR3 nucleotides read TGTGCCAGTAGTACGACCCAGGGGAAAAACATTCAGTACTTC.

The chain couples TRBV27 to TRBJ2-7; TRBD2 agrees at 11 bases. After removal of 3 bases from V and 7 bases from J, the junction contained 11 bases not matched to a gene. CDR3 length: 16 amino acids. CDR1 and CDR2 from the germline V gene are MNHEY and SMNVEV (reference sequence). CDR3 nucleotide sequence: TGTGCCAGCAGTTTTACAGATAGCGGGGGGGCTGAGGAGCAGTACTTC. The encoded protein is CASSFTDSGGAEEQYF.

The chain combines TRBV6-5 with TRBJ1-1, with D unclear. This CDR3 region has 16 residues. V lost 3 bases and J 4 bases, leaving 18 bases between the germline ends. CDR1 MNHEY and CDR2 SVGAGI come from the germline V gene. The CDR3 coding sequence is TGTGCCAGCAGTTATAAGTATGGAGTTCTGGGCACTGAAGCTTTCTTT. This gives the protein CASSYKYGVLGTEAFF.

This clone has only one observation. This chain links TRBV7-6 with TRBJ2-7; 12 positions agree with TRBD2. V was clipped by 1 base and J by 2 bases; unmatched bases: 6. Germline V gene lookup returns CDR1 SGHVS and CDR2 FNYEAQ. This CDR3 contains 17 residues. This CDR3 is CASSLGTSGIFAYEQYF. CDR3 sequence (DNA): TGTGCCAGCAGCTTAGGGACTAGCGGGATATTCGCCTACGAGCAGTACTTC.

This chain connects TRBV9 to TRBJ2-1; 8 nucleotides agree with TRBD2. The junction had 3 bases not matched to a gene; V was cut back by 3 bases and J by 1 base. Germline V CDR1 and CDR2: SGDLS, YYNGEE. The CDR3 sequence is 15 residues long. The CDR3 spells CASSAGGGSYNEQFF. As DNA, the CDR3 is TGTGCCAGCAGCGCCGGGGGGGGATCCTACAATGAGCAGTTCTTC.

The table lists this clone with a count of one. V is TRBV29-1 and J is TRBJ2-1; D is uncertain. The germline V and J ends were trimmed by 4 bases and 8 bases, with 12 bases remaining between them. Germline-derived CDR1 and CDR2 are SQVTM and ANQGSEA. The CDR3 has 12 residues. The CDR3 region has the DNA TGCAGCGTTGGGAAGGGCGTCGATGAGCAGTTCTTC. This encodes CSVGKGVDEQFF.